Listed below are T cell receptor beta chains from one sample, sequenced in a study of CD8 T cells in ankylosing spondylitis. TCRdb recomputed calls from the 5' RACE reads with MiXCR, one row per CDR3 protein. The sample includes 400,000 to 450,000 distinct CDR3 sequences, roughly 15% of them seen just once. The source material was blood, either unsorted or a sorted T cell fraction (not recorded which). These receptors originate from a male donor with ankylosing spondylitis. The CDR3 runs from the conserved cysteine through the conserved F or W.

TRBJ2-1 TRBV20-1 CSLEGQAYNEQFF
TRBJ1-2 TRBV7-9 CASSAAGGDYGYTF
TRBJ2-1 TRBV29-1 CSVAGLEEGSYNEQFF
TRBJ2-2 TRBV6-2/TRBV6-3 CASSYLSGSTGELFF
TRBJ2-7 TRBV20-1 CSARRAGFYEQYF
TRBJ2-5 TRBV28 CASSSPPQETQYF
TRBJ2-4 TRBV5-1 CASSLVGVTPLGNIQYF
TRBJ2-2 TRBV18 CASSLPAGELFF
TRBJ2-5 TRBV5-1 CASSLTAWGGETQYF
TRBJ2-6 TRBV6-1 CASSVPGGVGANVLTF
TRBJ2-7 TRBV5-6 CASSLYGTGDPYEQYF
TRBJ2-7 TRBV25-1 CASSPGATWEQYF
TRBJ2-7 TRBV24-1 CATSDSDYEQYF
TRBJ2-2 TRBV20-1 CSAASELTTGELFF
TRBJ2-3 TRBV6-5 CASSYGSEKGTQYF
TRBJ2-5 TRBV7-2 CASSLDHGTQYF
TRBJ2-1 TRBV7-2 CASSLGAPREGFF
TRBJ1-1 TRBV4-1 CASSQDPRPEAFF
TRBJ2-6 TRBV11-2 CASSTFLGSGANVLTF
TRBJ1-6 TRBV25-1 CASKGQGDSPLHF
TRBJ1-4 TRBV5-1 CASSPGSTNEKLFF
TRBJ2-3 TRBV7-7 CASSSGWADTQYF
TRBJ2-6 TRBV9 CASSSYRGLSGANVLTF
TRBJ2-7 TRBV2 CASSGDRGSYEQYF
TRBJ2-7 TRBV6-5 CASSYSGDRGVEQYF
TRBJ1-2 TRBV10-3 CAISGFQGHGYTF
TRBJ1-2 TRBV7-2 CASSLTFRDSYGYTF
TRBJ1-2 TRBV5-1 CASSAHRGDYGYTF
TRBJ2-7 TRBV6-1 CASSRWDISQGEQYF
TRBJ2-3 TRBV5-1 CASSRSLAGGFSDTQYF
TRBJ1-1 TRBV10-3 CAISASGGNTEAFF
TRBJ2-1 TRBV30 CAWRQGLAVKYNEQFF
TRBJ1-1 TRBV4-1 CASTRVNTNTEAFF
TRBJ2-3 TRBV9 CASSVSVDTQYF
TRBJ2-1 TRBV5-1 CASSLAERGLSYNEQFF
TRBJ2-3 TRBV9 CASSDTGTETDTQYF
TRBJ2-1 TRBV18 CASSGGLTHNEQFF
TRBJ1-1 TRBV27 CASSATVLNTEAFF
TRBJ2-2 TRBV6-1 CASSPYLSGTNTGELFF
TRBJ2-4 TRBV20-1 CSASLAGAGIQYF
TRBJ2-5 TRBV5-1 CASSLAASSQETQYF
TRBJ2-2 TRBV3-1 CASKLAGGNTGELFF
TRBJ2-3 TRBV29-1 CSARVLSTDTQYF
TRBJ2-1 TRBV20-1 CSARDPGAPKNEQFF
TRBJ2-7 TRBV5-1 CASSISGQNYEQYF
TRBJ1-1 TRBV6-5 CASSYLQGNTEAFF
TRBJ2-4 TRBV12-3/TRBV12-4 CASSSPYIEGLAKNIQYF
TRBJ1-5 TRBV4-1 CASSQDKWGSSQPQHF
TRBJ2-1 TRBV7-6 CASRLLGQGGEQFF